The 5 T cell receptor beta chains below come from one sample, sequenced in a study of T cell responses to AZD1222 COVID-19 vaccine (dated by TCRdb to the early 2020s). The time point label on this specimen signifies: baseline before first vaccination. To prepare the library, the immunoSEQ multiplex PCR assay was applied. In TCRdb, the immuneACCESS table is reduced to in-frame sequences with V and J assigned. These tables do not hold every clone; where another copy was compared, an unresolved V gene accounts for under half, and the others remain unexplained. For this sample there are fewer than 150,000 clones; more than 75% appear just once. The ten largest clones take up 1% to 1.5% of the sample. Sequences were derived from peripheral blood, sampled on day 0 of AZD1222 vaccination. The source of these receptors is an adult in good health.

This chain uses TRBV4-2 with TRBJ2-2, with D perhaps matching TRBD1 (6 bases). Per germline, CDR1 LGHNA and CDR2 YNFKEQ. The CDR3 runs to 17 residues. V lost 4 bases, J lost 4 bases, and 19 bases lay in between. The CDR3 spells CASSPLGGLTFTGELFF. As DNA, the CDR3 is TGTGCCAGCAGCCCCCTAGGGGGATTGACTTTCACCGGGGAGCTGTTTTTT.

The chain's CDR3 is CASSSVLYRAYGEAFF. CDR3 DNA sequence: TGTGCCAGCAGCTCAGTTCTTTACAGGGCCTACGGTGAAGCTTTCTTT. The chain is built from TRBV11-2 and TRBJ1-1; TRBD1 is a possible D gene (6 bases). V gave up 4 bases and J gave up 7 bases, with 22 bases separating them. The CDR3 totals 16 residues. Germline CDR1 is SGHAT and CDR2 is FQNNGV.

The V call is TRBV2, the J call TRBJ2-3, with TRBD2 matching over 7 bases. The V segment lost 7 bases and the J segment 6 bases; nucleotides outside the gene matches: 7. Looked up from germline, CDR1 is SNHLY and CDR2 is FYNNEI. The CDR3 extends over 13 amino acids. Written as DNA, the CDR3 is TGTGCCAGCACCGGTAGCGGGTGGGATACGCAGTATTTT. Its translation: CASTGSGWDTQYF. The full variable domain, in which reference TRBV2 and TRBJ2-3 provide the parts outside the CDR3, is EPEVTQTPSHQVTQMGQEVILRCVPISNHLYFYWYRQILGQKVEFLVSFYNNEISEKSEIFDDQFSVERPDGSNFTLKIRSTKLEDSAMYFCASTGSGWDTQYFGPGTRLTVL.

The genes are TRBV7-9 and TRBJ1-6; D is undetermined. The CDR3 is 14 residues long. CDR1 is SEHNR and CDR2 is FQNEAQ in the germline V gene (reference sequence). V was clipped by 1 base and J by 6 bases, with 7 bases between them. Written as DNA, the CDR3 is TGTGCCAGCAGCTTAGGACACAGTAATTCACCCCTCCACTTT. Translated: CASSLGHSNSPLHF.

The chain combines TRBV6-2 or TRBV6-3 with TRBJ1-5; D ambiguous. The ends were cut back, 2 bases at V and 3 bases at J, with 11 bases in the middle. CDR3 length equals 15 residues. Germline CDR1 reads MNHEY; CDR2 reads SVGEGT. The CDR3 nucleotides read TGTGCCAGCAGTTACGGGGAGTATGACAATCAGCCCCAGCATTTT. It encodes CASSYGEYDNQPQHF.